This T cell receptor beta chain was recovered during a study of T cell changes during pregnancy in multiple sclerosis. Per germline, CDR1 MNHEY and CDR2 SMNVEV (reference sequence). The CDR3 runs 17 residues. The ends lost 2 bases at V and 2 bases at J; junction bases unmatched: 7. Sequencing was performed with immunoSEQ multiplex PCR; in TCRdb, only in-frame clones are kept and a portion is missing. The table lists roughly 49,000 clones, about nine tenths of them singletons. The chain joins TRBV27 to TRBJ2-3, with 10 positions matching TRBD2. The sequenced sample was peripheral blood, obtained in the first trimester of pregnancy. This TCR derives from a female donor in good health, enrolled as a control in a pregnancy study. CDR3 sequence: CASSLIPSGGPTDTQYF. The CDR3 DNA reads TGTGCCAGCAGTTTAATCCCTAGCGGGGGCCCCACAGATACGCAGTATTTT.